What follows are 2 T cell receptor beta chains derived from one specimen sequenced in a study of T-cell reconstitution after alpha-beta-depleted transplantation in children. Unique molecular identifiers were incorporated during preparation of the TCRbeta library. From the PCR reads, TCRdb called clonotypes with MiXCR, one entry per CDR3 protein. The sample lists fewer than 700,000 distinct CDR3 sequences; more than 20% were seen once. This specimen was PBMCs, mostly from graft donor cells, taken 360 days after TCRalphabeta/CD19-depleted stem cell transplant. These TCRs come from a boy younger than two who had a stem cell transplant for acute myeloid leukemia, so the T cells may come from the graft donor.

This clonotype showed up many times. V usage is TRBV7-6 and J usage is TRBJ1-1; weak D call: TRBD1 (5 bases). Trimming removed 3 bases at V and 5 bases at J, with 7 bases between. Germline CDR1 and CDR2: SGHVS and FNYEAQ. This CDR3 region has 12 residues. CDR3 sequence: CASSFDSTEAFF. The CDR3 DNA reads TGTGCCAGCAGCTTTGACAGTACTGAAGCTTTCTTT.

This clonotype was observed at least ten times. The chain joins TRBV2 to TRBJ2-3; 7 bases agree with TRBD2. The junction had 6 bases not matched to a gene; V was cut back by 6 bases and J by 0 bases. CDR1 and CDR2 from the germline V gene are SNHLY and FYNNEI. This CDR3 is built from 15 residues. In nucleotides, the CDR3 is TGTGCCAGCAGGGCCCTAGCGGTCAGCACAGATACGCAGTATTTT. Its translation: CASRALAVSTDTQYF.